These 30 T cell receptor beta chains were sequenced from one sample in a study of shared clonotypes between healthy human individuals. TCRdb's table, derived via immunoSEQ multiplex PCR, lists solely in-frame clones and lacks some. Of roughly 760,000 clones listed, 74% are singletons. The material sequenced was memory CD4+ T cells sorted from blood. Subset here: CD45RA-negative fraction. These receptors originate from a woman aged 25 to 39 in good health.

The rearrangement uses TRBV10-2 and TRBJ2-3; the D call may be TRBD1 or TRBD2 (5 bases each). Germline CDR1 reads WSHSY; CDR2 reads SAAADI. Trimming removed 9 bases at V and 2 bases at J, with 15 bases between. This CDR3 region has 14 residues. The CDR3 DNA follows: TGCGCCAGTCTGGGACGCTTCCCCACAGATACGCAGTATTTT. It encodes CASLGRFPTDTQYF.

The gene calls are TRBV21-1 and TRBJ2-1; no DNA check was done on the table's D call, TRBD1. TRBV21-1 is given as a pseudogene. The CDR3 contains 13 residues. The CDR3: CASSSDRTCEQFF. In nucleotides, the CDR3 is TGTGCCAGCAGCAGCGACAGGACTTGTGAGCAGTTCTTC.

This clone showed up just a few times. V and J are TRBV20-1 and TRBJ2-1; D is possibly TRBD2 (5 bases). Per germline, CDR1 DFQATT and CDR2 SNEGSKA (reference sequence). The CDR3 extends over 10 amino acids. With 6 bases removed from V and 13 bases from J, the gap between germline ends came to 13 bases. DNA of the CDR3: TGCAGTGCAGACCTAGCTCCCCAGTTCTTC. Translating gives CSADLAPQFF.

The chain joins TRBV6-4 to TRBJ2-1; TRBD1 aligns across 7 bases. The CDR3 is 15 amino acids. V lost 4 bases to trimming and J lost 5 bases; unmatched junction nucleotides: 8. The germline gives CDR1 MRHNA, CDR2 SNTAGT. This CDR3 is CASSVRDSGNNEQFF. The CDR3 bases are TGTGCCAGCAGTGTCCGGGACAGCGGAAACAATGAGCAGTTCTTC.

V gene TRBV29-1 combines with J gene TRBJ2-1, with 9 bases identical to TRBD2. The germline gives CDR1 SQVTM, CDR2 ANQGSEA. The CDR3 runs 15 residues. V was pared by 4 bases and J by 6 bases, with 10 bases of the junction left unmatched. The CDR3 region is CSVVLAGAIFNEQFF. CDR3 DNA: TGCAGCGTTGTATTAGCGGGAGCTATTTTCAATGAGCAGTTCTTC.

V and J are TRBV2 and TRBJ1-5; D not certain. V gave up 3 bases and J gave up 6 bases, with 12 bases separating them. Per the germline V gene, CDR1 is SNHLY and CDR2 is FYNNEI. The CDR3 consists of 14 residues. The CDR3 reads CASSEMGSGQPQHF. In nucleotides, the CDR3 is TGTGCCAGCAGTGAGATGGGTTCCGGTCAGCCCCAGCATTTT.

This chain joins TRBV5-1 and TRBJ2-1; 11 bases are a match to TRBD1. The CDR3 is made up of 15 amino acids. Germline V lookup: CDR1 SGHRS, CDR2 YFSETQ. J gave up 7 bases and V 4 bases, and 7 bases lay outside the gene matches. In DNA form, the CDR3 reads TGCGCCAGCAGCCCCCAGGACAGGGGGCAAAATGAGCAGTTCTTC. Translation: CASSPQDRGQNEQFF.

This clone was seen a handful of times. The chain is built from TRBV1 and TRBJ2-3; TRBD2 was called by the table and not checked on the DNA. TRBV1 is recorded as a pseudogene. The CDR3 is made up of 11 amino acids. The DNA for the CDR3 is TGCACCAGCAGCGTCCTAGCTACGCAGTATTTT. Amino acids: CTSSVLATQYF.

This clone was counted many times. V usage is TRBV29-1 and J usage is TRBJ2-2; TRBD2 matches at 11 bases. The CDR3 totals 13 residues. Trimming at V came to 4 bases and at J to 6 bases, leaving 1 base not matched to a gene. The germline V gene has CDR1 SQVTM and CDR2 ANQGSEA. The CDR3 DNA follows: TGCAGCGTTGGACTAGCGGGACCCGGGGAGCTGTTTTTT. It specifies CSVGLAGPGELFF.

Concerning this clone itself: This CDR3 is also generated by other DNA sequences in the sample. The CDR3 DNA is TGTGCCAGCAGCCCAGGGCGGGGCTCCTACAATGAGCAGTTCTTC. It codes for CASSPGRGSYNEQFF. This sequence joins TRBV7-3 and TRBJ2-1; the D gene is possibly TRBD2 (6 bases). CDR1 and CDR2 (germline): SGHTA, FQGTGA. V was pared by 5 bases and J by 0 bases, with 11 bases between. The CDR3 has 15 residues.

The chain is built from TRBV29-1 and TRBJ2-3, with D hard to call. V lost 3 bases and J 2 bases, leaving 9 bases between the germline ends. The CDR3 loop spans 13 amino acids. Looked up from germline, CDR1 is SQVTM and CDR2 is ANQGSEA. CDR3 DNA: TGCAGCGTTGAGCTGTCCAACACAGATACGCAGTATTTT. Amino acid sequence: CSVELSNTDTQYF.

The chain is built from TRBV6-5 and TRBJ1-2; 11 bases agree with TRBD1. The V gene end was trimmed by 2 bases and the J gene end by 2 bases; junction bases not matched to a gene: 1. The CDR3 is made up of 15 amino acids. Germline CDR1 MNHEY, CDR2 SVGAGI. This CDR3 is CASSYRDRGNYGYTF. CDR3 bases: TGTGCCAGCAGTTACCGGGACAGGGGGAACTATGGCTACACCTTC.

The table lists this clone with a count of one. The CDR3 protein is CASSTQGTETQYF. CDR3 DNA sequence: TGTGCCAGCAGCACCCAGGGTACGGAGACCCAGTACTTC. The chain employs TRBV7-7 and TRBJ2-5, with a tentative D call TRBD1 (5 bases). Trimming removed 5 bases at V and 5 bases at J, with 12 bases between. CDR1 SSHAT and CDR2 FNYEAQ come from the germline V gene (reference sequence). There are 13 residues in the CDR3. Full variable domain (remainder filled in from reference TRBV7-7 and TRBJ2-5): GAGVSQSPRYKVTKRGQDVTLRCDPISSHATLYWYQQALGQGPEFLTYFNYEAQPDKSGLPSDRFSAERPEGSISTLTIQRTEQRDSAMYRCASSTQGTETQYFGPGTRLLVL.

As to this clone: Other nucleotide sequences in the sample specify the same CDR3. This chain connects TRBV14 to TRBJ1-1; no clear D gene. V shed 0 bases and J shed 2 bases, with 4 bases lying between them. This CDR3 has 13 amino acids. Germline V lookup: CDR1 SGHDN, CDR2 FVKESK. The CDR3 loop is CASSQELNTEAFF. As DNA, the CDR3 is TGTGCCAGCAGCCAAGAGTTAAACACTGAAGCTTTCTTT.

This clone was counted a few times. The chain combines TRBV5-1 with TRBJ2-4; 8 bases agree with TRBD1. Losses at the gene ends were 5 bases for V and 7 bases for J; bases not matched to a gene: 5. The length of the CDR3 is 13 residues. Germline V lookup: CDR1 SGHRS, CDR2 YFSETQ. The CDR3 here is CASRTGDKNIQYF. For the CDR3, the DNA is TGCGCCAGCAGGACAGGGGACAAGAACATTCAGTACTTC.

The chain recombines TRBV23-1 with TRBJ2-5, with D unclear. TRBV23-1 is identified as an open reading frame with a role that is uncertain. CDR3 length: 14 residues. Between the trimmed V and J ends, which lost 6 bases and 1 base, there was a span of 12 bases. This CDR3 reads CASRLYIVQETQYF. Here the CDR3 DNA reads TGCGCCAGCAGACTCTACATCGTCCAAGAGACCCAGTACTTC.

The chain carries TRBV19 and TRBJ1-1; D may be TRBD1 (5 bases). Looked up from germline, CDR1 is LNHDA and CDR2 is SQIVND (reference sequence). This CDR3 region has 16 residues. The ends were cut back, 6 bases at V and 0 bases at J, with 17 bases in the middle. The CDR3 coding sequence is TGTGCCAGTAGAATCGGGGCAAGAAGATTGAACACTGAAGCTTTCTTT. It specifies CASRIGARRLNTEAFF.

The CDR3 spells CASSRGSPREQYF. DNA of the CDR3: TGCGCCAGCAGCCGAGGATCTCCGAGGGAGCAGTACTTC. The chain recombines TRBV10-1 with TRBJ2-7, with D unresolved. Trimming took off 6 bases at V and 7 bases at J, with 16 bases between the two ends. CDR3 size: 13 residues. Germline values: CDR1 WNHNN, CDR2 SYGVQD (reference sequence).

The table lists this clone with a few counts. This rearrangement joins TRBV5-1 to TRBJ1-2, with TRBD1 as a possible D gene (5 bases). Germline CDR1 SGHRS, CDR2 YFSETQ. Trimming stripped 2 bases from V and 6 bases from J, with 20 bases between. The CDR3 loop spans 16 amino acids. The CDR3 DNA is TGCGCCAGCAGCTTATCGGGTCCCAGGACATCAGATGGCTACACCTTC. Translated: CASSLSGPRTSDGYTF.

The CDR3 DNA follows: TGTGCCAGCAGTCAATCCGGGCATCCGACCCAGTACTTC. This gives the protein CASSQSGHPTQYF. The chain employs TRBV6-5 and TRBJ2-5; no firm D call. The CDR3 contains 13 residues. CDR1 MNHEY and CDR2 SVGAGI come from the germline V gene. V shed 5 bases and J shed 7 bases, with 14 bases lying between them.

V and J are TRBV28 and TRBJ1-2; weak D call: TRBD1 (6 bases). Looked up from germline, CDR1 is MDHEN and CDR2 is SYDVKM. The CDR3 has 15 amino acids. The germline V and J ends were trimmed by 6 bases and 3 bases, with 17 bases remaining between them. The CDR3 here is CASSPPGGAYYGYTF. In nucleotides, the CDR3 is TGTGCCAGCAGCCCCCCCGGGGGGGCTTACTATGGCTACACCTTC.

This clone was seen a single time. The chain is built from TRBV28 and TRBJ2-1; TRBD1 matches at 7 bases. After removal of 6 bases from V and 9 bases from J, the junction contained 5 bases not matched to a gene. The CDR3 consists of 12 residues. Germline V gene sequence: CDR1 MDHEN, CDR2 SYDVKM. The DNA for the CDR3 is TGTGCCAGCAGCCGTAGACAGGGTGAGCAGTTCTTC. Amino acid sequence: CASSRRQGEQFF.

The chain is built from TRBV11-2 and TRBJ2-3; no reliable D call. Germline values: CDR1 SGHAT, CDR2 FQNNGV. With 7 bases removed from V and 1 base from J, the gap between germline ends came to 9 bases. The CDR3 is made up of 13 amino acids. This CDR3 reads CASNFLGTDTQYF. Here the CDR3 DNA reads TGTGCCAGCAACTTCCTGGGCACAGATACGCAGTATTTT.

The chain combines TRBV7-2 with TRBJ2-1; D is perhaps TRBD2 (6 bases). CDR3 length: 14 residues. With 6 bases removed from V and 6 bases from J, the gap between germline ends came to 15 bases. Germline loops: CDR1 SGHTA, CDR2 FQGNSA. The CDR3 loop is CASSRTTEGNEQFF. The CDR3 nucleotides are TGTGCCAGCAGTCGGACTACAGAGGGCAATGAGCAGTTCTTC.

V usage is TRBV19 and J usage is TRBJ1-5; 9 nucleotides line up with TRBD1. V shed 9 bases, J shed 10 bases, and the junction held 4 bases outside the gene matches. CDR3 length: 11 residues. Germline V gene data show CDR1 as LNHDA and CDR2 as SQIVND (reference sequence). The CDR3 DNA reads TGTGCCAGCACAGGGGGCGGTCCCCAGCATTTT. Translating gives CASTGGGPQHF.

The J gene is TRBJ2-7, the V gene TRBV25-1, with TRBD2 identical over 14 bases. The CDR3 runs to 16 residues. V trimming: 2 bases; J trimming: 9 bases; junction bases outside the gene matches: 9. Looked up from germline, CDR1 is MGHDK and CDR2 is SYGVNS. CDR3 nucleotides: TGTGCCAGCAGTGAAGTGACTAGCGGGAGGGCCTTAGCGCAGTACTTC. Protein product: CASSEVTSGRALAQYF.

The rearrangement joins TRBV7-8 to TRBJ2-1, with D tentatively TRBD2 (6 bases). This CDR3 contains 14 residues. From germline, CDR1 is SGHVS and CDR2 FQNEAQ. The germline V and J ends were trimmed by 5 bases and 6 bases, with 14 bases remaining between them. In DNA, the CDR3 is TGTGCCAGCAGCAATTGGCGGGGAGGCAATGAGCAGTTCTTC. Protein sequence: CASSNWRGGNEQFF.

This clone was seen a single time. This chain uses TRBV28 with TRBJ2-1; no reliable D call. V dropped 7 bases and J dropped 8 bases, with 18 bases sitting between them. The CDR3 length is 14 residues. Per the germline V gene, CDR1 is MDHEN and CDR2 is SYDVKM. The CDR3 reads CASMSVGLDHEQFF. Written as DNA, the CDR3 is TGTGCCAGCATGTCCGTCGGCTTGGATCATGAGCAGTTCTTC. Supplemented by reference TRBV28 and TRBJ2-1, the full variable domain reads DVKVTQSSRYLVKRTGEKVFLECVQDMDHENMFWYRQDPGLGLRLIYFSYDVKMKEKGDIPEGYSVSREKKERFSLILESASTNQTSMYLCASMSVGLDHEQFFGPGTRLTVL.

V is TRBV5-4 and J is TRBJ1-4; D is unclear. This CDR3 region has 14 residues. Trimming stripped 4 bases from V and 5 bases from J, with 12 bases between. Germline values: CDR1 SGHNT, CDR2 YYREEE (reference sequence). DNA for the CDR3: TGTGCCAGCAGCCCGGCGGGCCAAAATGAAAAACTGTTTTTT. This codes for CASSPAGQNEKLFF.

This clone was counted at least ten times. The CDR3 sequence is CASSEYGTGYLEGYTF. CDR3 DNA: TGTGCCAGCAGTGAATATGGGACAGGGTATTTAGAAGGCTACACCTTC. The chain joins TRBV25-1 to TRBJ1-2; 9 nucleotides agree with TRBD1. Germline V gene lookup returns CDR1 MGHDK and CDR2 SYGVNS. V was clipped by 0 bases and J by 8 bases; unmatched bases: 10. This CDR3 comprises 16 residues.